This T cell receptor beta chain was captured by sequencing in a study of PD-1 and CTLA-4 blockade in melanoma. This clone turned up a few times. The CDR3 spans 11 residues. Trimming cost V 6 bases and J 8 bases, with 10 bases left between them. Germline-derived CDR1 and CDR2 are LGHNA and YNFKEQ. TCRdb keeps only in-frame clones here, not all; method: immunoSEQ multiplex PCR. Found here are about 32,000 clones, 88% of them singletons; the top ten hold roughly 6.8%. This receptor was taken from a human donor with melanoma. This sequence joins TRBV4-2 and TRBJ1-1, with unresolved D. The input for sequencing was CD8+ T cells from peripheral blood, taken from a patient given anti-PD-1 treatment. The CDR3 sequence is CASRINKEAFF. The CDR3 DNA reads as TGTGCCAGCAGGATAAACAAGGAAGCTTTCTTT.